A single sample gave rise to the 9 T cell receptor beta chains below, sequenced in a study of regulatory T cells in long-lasting Graves disease. CDR3 regions were amplified by Arm-PCR using iRepertoire HTBI primers to build TCR beta libraries. TCRdb passed the multiplex PCR reads through MiXCR, listing each CDR3 protein once. This table holds under 700,000 distinct CDR3 sequences, roughly a sixth found once. As to time point: newly diagnosed GD, antithyroid drugs for less than 3 months. From PBMCs, RNA was extracted and then used to make the TCR library. The same specimen was also included in a second study, on T cells in Graves' hyperthyroidism and ophthalmopathy.

Sequencing was performed on peripheral blood mononuclear cells (PBMCs), taken at new diagnosis, from a patient treated with antithyroid drugs. Receptors were obtained from a woman aged 35 to 59 with Graves disease.

This clonotype occurred a few times. The chain has TRBV7-2 and TRBJ2-2; the D gene is possibly TRBD1 (5 bases). V shed 5 bases and J shed 0 bases, with 10 bases lying between them. This CDR3 is built from 15 residues. In germline, CDR1 is SGHTA, CDR2 FQGNSA. For the CDR3, the DNA is TGTGCCAGCAGCCTCGACAGCGCGAACACCGGGGAGCTGTTTTTT. It specifies CASSLDSANTGELFF.

This clonotype was picked up many times. J is TRBJ2-7 and V is TRBV5-1; D gene unclear. The CDR3 is 13 amino acids. In germline, CDR1 is SGHRS, CDR2 YFSETQ. The V and J ends lost 5 bases and 3 bases respectively, with 12 bases between them. The CDR3 sequence is CASRDPLFYEQYF. DNA for the CDR3: TGCGCCAGCAGAGATCCCCTGTTCTACGAGCAGTACTTC.

The table lists this clonotype with many counts. The V and J genes are TRBV20-1 and TRBJ1-4; TRBD1 might be the D (5 bases). Trimming cost V 6 bases and J 7 bases, with 12 bases left between them. Germline V gene lookup returns CDR1 DFQATT and CDR2 SNEGSKA (reference sequence). This CDR3 is 12 amino acids long. The DNA of the CDR3 is TGCAGTGCGCGCTTGGGGGGTGAAAAACTGTTTTTT. Its translation: CSARLGGEKLFF.

This clonotype was counted ten times or more. This chain uses TRBV5-1 with TRBJ1-1, with a possible D match to TRBD1 (6 bases). The CDR3 consists of 13 residues. Germline loops: CDR1 SGHRS, CDR2 YFSETQ. Trimming shortened V by 2 bases and J by 8 bases, and 13 bases separated the two germline ends. The DNA of the CDR3 is TGCGCCAGCAGCTTTACAGGGCCCGAGGAAGCTTTCTTT. Protein product: CASSFTGPEEAFF.

This clonotype was counted a few times. This rearrangement joins TRBV7-3 to TRBJ2-1, with 11 bases that match TRBD2. In germline, CDR1 is SGHTA, CDR2 FQGTGA. This CDR3 is built from 13 residues. Trimming took 5 bases from V and 10 from J; bases not matched to a gene: 4. Here the CDR3 reads CASSLAGGGEQFF. The CDR3, as DNA: TGTGCCAGCAGCCTAGCGGGGGGTGGAGAGCAGTTCTTC. The whole variable domain, remainder taken from reference TRBV7-3 and TRBJ2-1, is GAGVSQTPSNKVTEKGKYVELRCDPISGHTALYWYRQSLGQGPEFLIYFQGTGAADDSGLPNDRFFAVRPEGSVSTLKIQRTERGDSAVYLCASSLAGGGEQFFGPGTRLTVL.

This clonotype was recorded once. This chain's CDR3 is CASSQGTGITYEQYF. In DNA form, the CDR3 reads TGTGCCAGCAGCCAAGGGACAGGGATTACCTACGAGCAGTACTTC. J is TRBJ2-7 and V is TRBV7-8, with 9 bases matching TRBD1. V lost 5 bases to trimming and J lost 2 bases; unmatched junction nucleotides: 7. Per germline, CDR1 SGHVS and CDR2 FQNEAQ. The CDR3 loop spans 15 amino acids.

The V and J genes are TRBV2 and TRBJ1-3; tentative D call: TRBD1 (6 bases). There are 11 residues in the CDR3. Germline V CDR1 and CDR2: SNHLY, FYNNEI. V lost 9 bases and J 7 bases, leaving 10 bases between the germline ends. CDR3 DNA sequence: TGTGCCAGTGGGGGCCGGAACACCATATATTTT. Protein sequence: CASGGRNTIYF.

This clonotype was recorded at least ten times. V usage is TRBV7-6 and J usage is TRBJ2-1; no firm D call. Trimming shortened V by 5 bases and J by 2 bases, and 10 bases separated the two germline ends. Germline V lookup: CDR1 SGHVS, CDR2 FNYEAQ. The CDR3 loop spans 14 amino acids. CDR3 sequence reads: CASSAIEAYNEQFF. The CDR3 DNA follows: TGTGCCAGCAGCGCAATAGAGGCCTACAATGAGCAGTTCTTC.

The chain combines TRBV4-2 with TRBJ2-1; 7 nucleotides line up with TRBD2. The CDR3 totals 17 residues. Germline assignment: CDR1 LGHNA and CDR2 YNFKEQ. The V gene end was trimmed by 1 base and the J gene end by 7 bases; junction bases not matched to a gene: 13. The CDR3 sequence is CASSQVEAGGGLNEQFF. The CDR3 DNA follows: TGTGCCAGCAGCCAAGTGGAGGCTGGGGGGGGACTAAATGAGCAGTTCTTC.